This entry describes one T cell receptor beta chain. This sample is part of a study of blood T cell repertoires in COVID-19. Overall study context: Collection of acute and convalescent COVID-19 samples took place in the United States, Italy and Spain. PBMCs, B-cell-depleted T cells, or T cells were the source of the cDNA or gDNA that made up the material.

In the source study's methods: How many nucleated cells were present was estimated from reference gene primer amplification. This table comes from immunoSEQ multiplex PCR, and its TCRdb copy is limited to in-frame clones, with some not included. Clonal size and the V and J genes are those of that table, whereas D and trimming came from the DNA. The table has 200,000 to 250,000 clones, 70% to 90% seen once; the top ten hold approximately 2.8%. The CDR3 consists of 12 residues. The trim removed 10 bases at V and 6 bases at J, leaving 7 bases unmatched. Germline loops: CDR1 ENHRY, CDR2 SYGVKD. Participants, 18 to 89 years old, spanned fewer than 30 US areas.

The source of this sequence is a woman between 45 and 60 years old in a cohort exposed to, infected with or recovered from COVID-19 (not recorded which). Sequencing used PBMCs or T cells enriched from blood (not recorded which). The rearrangement joins TRBV10-3 to TRBJ2-3; 7 bases fit TRBD1. CDR3 amino acids: CANRDSYDTQYF. DNA for the CDR3: TGTGCCAACCGGGACAGCTACGATACGCAGTATTTT.